These 20 T cell receptor beta chains originate from one sample sequenced in a study of blood T cells in healthy people across ages. Through a sample-barcoded 5' primer and a J-beta primer mix, a second PCR was run for about 6 to 12 cycles. Via MiXCR, TCRdb re-called the 5' RACE reads, giving one row per CDR3 protein. The sample lists about 1.6 million distinct CDR3 sequences, 34% seen once, with over 9% in the top ten. The sample comprised blood. These receptors all come from a young woman in good health.

The chain has TRBV20-1 and TRBJ2-3; tentatively, D is TRBD1 or TRBD2 (5 bases each). The CDR3 has 16 residues. Trimming stripped 1 base from V and 4 bases from J, with 18 bases between. Germline V gene sequence: CDR1 DFQATT, CDR2 SNEGSKA (reference sequence). CDR3 protein: CSARAATGPYSDTQYF. In nucleotides, the CDR3 is TGCAGTGCTAGAGCCGCTACGGGACCCTACTCAGATACGCAGTATTTT.

This clonotype was recorded a few times. This chain uses TRBV15 with TRBJ2-7; D not resolved. The CDR3 sequence is 15 residues long. Germline V gene sequence: CDR1 LNHNV, CDR2 YYDKDF (reference sequence). V lost 4 bases and J lost 1, with 14 bases in between. The CDR3 here is CATSTGQAISYEQYF. Written as DNA, the CDR3 is TGTGCCACCAGCACCGGGCAGGCGATATCCTACGAGCAGTACTTC.

This clonotype was detected a few times. The rearrangement links TRBV10-3 to TRBJ2-4; D perhaps matches TRBD2 (6 bases). The DNA matches TRBJ2-5 better at its end, which makes the J call doubtful. The CDR3 spans 18 residues. Germline V gene sequence: CDR1 ENHRY, CDR2 SYGVKD. The CDR3 DNA reads TGTGCCATCAGTGATCGGAGGGGCGGGCCTAGTTCTCTGCAGACCCAGTACTTC. Translation gives CAISDRRGGPSSLQTQYF.

This clonotype appeared a few times. A much larger clonotype is one base distant, so this may be a read error. The gene calls are TRBV20-1 and TRBJ2-5; D unclear. V shed 0 bases and J shed 9 bases, with 20 bases lying between them. In germline, CDR1 is DFQATT, CDR2 SNEGSKA (reference sequence). This CDR3 comprises 15 residues. The DNA of the CDR3 is TGCAGTGCTAGAGACCTAAGGGCCCAGAGTAGGGCCCAGTACTTC. As protein: CSARDLRAQSRAQYF.

The chain uses TRBV2 and TRBJ2-5, with 9 bases lining up with TRBD1. The J call may not be correct, given that the DNA end is closer to TRBJ2-7. The CDR3 sequence is 13 residues long. Germline loops: CDR1 SNHLY, CDR2 FYNNEI. In DNA form, the CDR3 reads TGTGCCAGCAGCCACAGGGGGCTATACGAGCAGTACTTC. Translation: CASSHRGLYEQYF.

This clonotype was counted between two and nine times. The chain carries TRBV14 and TRBJ2-1; 11 nucleotides line up with TRBD2. J gave up 7 bases and V 7 bases, and 9 bases lay outside the gene matches. This CDR3 is 15 amino acids long. Germline values: CDR1 SGHDN, CDR2 FVKESK. In DNA form, the CDR3 reads TGTGCCAGCACCCCTCTAGCGGGAGGATTAAATGAGCAGTTCTTC. The encoded protein is CASTPLAGGLNEQFF.

In its sample, this clonotype was seen many times. The V call is TRBV4-2, the J call TRBJ1-1; the D is unclear. This CDR3 region has 15 residues. The germline V and J ends were trimmed by 1 base and 2 bases, with 11 bases remaining between them. Per the germline V gene, CDR1 is LGHNA and CDR2 is YNFKEQ. The CDR3 protein is CASSQGRGVNTEAFF. In nucleotides, the CDR3 is TGTGCCAGCAGCCAAGGGCGAGGAGTCAACACTGAAGCTTTCTTT.

The chain carries TRBV10-2 and TRBJ2-7; 8 nucleotides align to TRBD2. Germline CDR1 and CDR2: WSHSY and SAAADI. After removal of 8 bases from V and 3 bases from J, the junction contained 9 bases not matched to a gene. The CDR3 has 14 amino acids. The CDR3 DNA reads as TGCGCCAGCGCGGGGGGACTAGTCGGCTACGAGCAGTACTTC. This encodes CASAGGLVGYEQYF.

This clonotype appeared a few times. The V call is TRBV7-2, the J call TRBJ2-3, with D possibly TRBD1 on 5 matching bases. In germline, CDR1 is SGHTA, CDR2 FQGNSA. Trimming left V 2 bases short and J 2 bases short, with 17 bases between. This CDR3 spans 17 amino acids. CDR3: CASSLRFRREDTDTQYF. CDR3 sequence (DNA): TGTGCCAGCAGCTTAAGGTTTCGCAGGGAAGACACAGATACGCAGTATTTT. The complete variable domain, with remaining parts taken from reference TRBV7-2 and TRBJ2-3, reads GAGVSQSPSNKVTEKGKDVELRCDPISGHTALYWYRQSLGQGLEFLIYFQGNSAPDKSGLPSDRFSAERTGGSVSTLTIQRTQQEDSAVYLCASSLRFRREDTDTQYFGPGTRLTVL.

The gene calls are TRBV15 and TRBJ2-7; D gene ambiguous. CDR3 length: 14 amino acids. The ends were cut back, 8 bases at V and 4 bases at J, with 18 bases in the middle. Germline lookup yields CDR1 LNHNV and CDR2 YYDKDF (reference sequence). The CDR3 loop reads CATGRRAESYEQYF. The CDR3 DNA sequence: TGTGCCACCGGACGTAGGGCGGAAAGTTACGAGCAGTACTTC.

This clonotype was counted a single time. V is TRBV5-1 and J is TRBJ1-1; D is ambiguous. This CDR3 contains 14 residues. V shed 1 base and J shed 4 bases, with 11 bases lying between them. CDR1 is SGHRS and CDR2 is YFSETQ in the germline V gene. Here the CDR3 reads CASSLIGFGTEAFF. The CDR3 nucleotides read TGCGCCAGCAGCTTGATTGGGTTTGGCACTGAAGCTTTCTTT.

The gene calls are TRBV20-1 and TRBJ1-2; D perhaps matches TRBD1 (5 bases). The CDR3 length is 14 residues. Germline V gene lookup returns CDR1 DFQATT and CDR2 SNEGSKA (reference sequence). V was pared by 1 base and J by 3 bases, with 12 bases between. In nucleotides, the CDR3 is TGCAGTGCTAGAGGCAGGGCGGGGGACTATGGCTACACCTTC. Residues: CSARGRAGDYGYTF.

CDR3 in amino acids: CASSRPDREAFF. The CDR3 DNA sequence: TGTGCCAGCAGCCGCCCGGACAGAGAAGCTTTCTTT. This rearrangement joins TRBV27 to TRBJ1-1, with D tentatively TRBD1 (6 bases). The CDR3 contains 12 residues. Germline-derived CDR1 and CDR2 are MNHEY and SMNVEV (reference sequence). Trimming shortened V by 6 bases and J by 8 bases, and 13 bases separated the two germline ends.

The chain carries TRBV7-9 and TRBJ2-1; D is perhaps TRBD2 (6 bases). The CDR3 runs 15 residues. Germline CDR1 is SEHNR and CDR2 is FQNEAQ (reference sequence). V lost 8 bases and J lost 3, with 17 bases in between. In DNA form, the CDR3 reads TGTGCCAGCTCTATTAGCGGAAATCTCTACAATGAGCAGTTCTTC. Amino acids: CASSISGNLYNEQFF.

This clonotype showed up just once. This likely comes from a read error, as the CDR3 has no conserved phenylalanine or tryptophan at its end. V gene TRBV7-8 combines with J gene TRBJ1-1, with 7 nucleotides matching TRBD1. The V gene's germline CDR1 is SGHVS and CDR2 FQNEAQ. This CDR3 is built from 14 residues. CDR3 region: CAGSPRDRGTEAFV. The CDR3 DNA reads as TGTGCCGGCAGCCCGCGGGACAGAGGCACTGAAGCTTTCGTT.

This clonotype appeared a few times. This rearrangement joins TRBV20-1 to TRBJ1-2; D is unclear. Germline CDR1 DFQATT, CDR2 SNEGSKA (reference sequence). V was cut by 5 bases and J by 1 base, with 8 bases left in between. The CDR3 length is 12 residues. The CDR3 nucleotides are TGCAGTGCTCATCAAATTAACTATGGCTACACCTTC. Translation gives CSAHQINYGYTF.

The rearrangement links TRBV2 to TRBJ2-7; 9 nucleotides match TRBD1. This CDR3 comprises 13 residues. V lost 8 bases and J lost 2; bases outside the gene matches: 4. Per germline, CDR1 SNHLY and CDR2 FYNNEI. CDR3 in DNA: TGTGCCAGCGGGGACAGGGCCGCCTACGAGCAGTACTTC. Translation gives CASGDRAAYEQYF.

This chain links TRBV20-1 with TRBJ2-7, with 9 bases aligning to TRBD2. The CDR3 has 17 residues. V gave up 6 bases and J gave up 2 bases; unmatched junction bases: 17. Germline CDR1 is DFQATT and CDR2 is SNEGSKA (reference sequence). This chain's CDR3 is CSALWVAGANPTYEQYF. In DNA, the CDR3 is TGCAGTGCCCTATGGGTAGCGGGGGCCAATCCGACCTACGAGCAGTACTTC.

The chain recombines TRBV20-1 with TRBJ2-3, with TRBD2 matching over 11 bases. The CDR3 covers 13 residues. Germline trimming cut 7 bases from V and 4 bases from J; bases unmatched to any gene: 4. The germline CDR1 and CDR2 sequences are DFQATT and SNEGSKA (reference sequence). CDR3 sequence reads: CSVYSGGADTQYF. The CDR3 nucleotides are TGCAGTGTTTATAGCGGGGGGGCAGATACGCAGTATTTT.

In its sample, this clonotype was seen many times. The V gene is TRBV7-2, the J gene TRBJ1-2, with 7 bases aligning to TRBD1. Germline CDR1 and CDR2: SGHTA and FQGNSA. The V and J ends lost 5 bases and 2 bases, in that order; junction bases with no gene match: 5. CDR3 size: 14 residues. The CDR3 DNA follows: TGTGCCAGCAGCCCGGGACAGAGGAACTATGGCTACACCTTC. Translating gives CASSPGQRNYGYTF.